The present TCR beta chain was sequenced within a study of patients and donors after allogeneic stem cell transplantation. TCRdb reprocessed the RT-PCR reads via MiXCR and lists one record per CDR3 protein. The data contain approximately 200,000 distinct CDR3 sequences, 14% of them singletons. This clonotype was seen a few times. A read error may be the cause here, since a much bigger clone is one base away. Sequencing was performed on blood, either unsorted or a sorted T cell fraction (not recorded which). This TCR was sampled from a human donor who was either an allogeneic HSCT recipient or a stem cell or donor lymphocyte infusion donor (not recorded which). It is not recorded whose cells these are; they may come from a transplant donor.

In DNA form, the CDR3 reads TGCAGTGCTAGAGAAATGGGGAAAAAACTGTTTTTT. It translates to CSAREMGKKLFF. The chain links TRBV20-1 to TRBJ1-4, with D unclear. The V and J ends lost 0 bases and 9 bases respectively, with 8 bases between them. This CDR3 is built from 12 residues. Per germline, CDR1 DFQATT and CDR2 SNEGSKA (reference sequence).